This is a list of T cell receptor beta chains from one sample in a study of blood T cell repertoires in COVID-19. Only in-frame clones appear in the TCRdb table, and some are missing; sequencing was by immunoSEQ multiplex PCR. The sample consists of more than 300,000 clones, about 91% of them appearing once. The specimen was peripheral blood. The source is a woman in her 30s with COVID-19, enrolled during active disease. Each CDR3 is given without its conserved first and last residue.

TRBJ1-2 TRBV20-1 SAQGGHGYT
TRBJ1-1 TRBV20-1 SASLGTLQREAF
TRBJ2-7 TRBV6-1 ASSDPGTGTYEQY
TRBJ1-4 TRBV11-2 ASSLTGSTGRNGKLF
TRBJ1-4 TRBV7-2 ASSVQGHTNEKLF
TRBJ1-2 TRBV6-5 ASSVDRGEGYT
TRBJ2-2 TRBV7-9 ASSLETGYTGELF
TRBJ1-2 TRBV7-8 ASSLQGQGNYGYT
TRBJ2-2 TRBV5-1 ASSLGQDLGTGELF
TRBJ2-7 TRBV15 ATSSGQGAYEQY
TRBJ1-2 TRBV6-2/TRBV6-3 ASSYSIVSGANYGYT
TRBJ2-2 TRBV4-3 ASSQDPTANTGELF
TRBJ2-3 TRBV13 ASSSGLAGGITDTQY
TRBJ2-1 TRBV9 ASSSLGGRNEQF
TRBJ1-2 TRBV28 ASTRPGQGVYGYT
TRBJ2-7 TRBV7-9 ASSYEQGQYEQY
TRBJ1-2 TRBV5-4 ASSLDRGEYGYT
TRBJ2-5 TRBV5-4 ASSLSSQSQETQY
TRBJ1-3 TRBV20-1 SASDPGGTSAGNTIY
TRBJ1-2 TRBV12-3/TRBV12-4 ASTDSNYGYT
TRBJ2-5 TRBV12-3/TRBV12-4 ASRPTDQETQY
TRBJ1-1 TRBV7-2 ASSLYPGSTEAF
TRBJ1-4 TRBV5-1 ASSERTANEKLF
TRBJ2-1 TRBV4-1 ASSQAPTSGGHNEQF
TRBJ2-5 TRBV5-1 ASRMTSGQETQY
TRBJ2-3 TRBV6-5 ASSYAGGDLDTQY
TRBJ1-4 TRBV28 ASSFRKPGQGGKLF
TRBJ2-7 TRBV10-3 AIWGGTGLNEQY
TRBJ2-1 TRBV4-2 ASSSVGGSYNEQF